The clone carrying this T cell receptor beta chain has more than one count but fewer than ten. What it recognizes is unknown. This entry comes from a study of T cells after yellow fever vaccination. The wider study: Low-cell-number fractions underwent preparation using SMART-Seq v4 Ultra Low Input.

The study's findings and limits: Within FACS-sorted repertoires, abundant clonotypes contaminating from the bulk population could be present.

TCR cDNA was made by 5'RACE template switching, adding a universal primer site and UMIs. TCRdb re-called the 5' RACE reads with MiXCR, one entry per CDR3 protein. The table lists some 240,000 distinct CDR3 sequences, less than 3.5% of them singletons. The sample in question was CD4+ T cells sorted from PBMCs, obtained 10 days after the yellow fever booster vaccination. The clonotype comes from a man between 18 and 35 years old who received the YFV17D yellow fever vaccine.

Here the CDR3 DNA reads TGTGCCAGCTCACGCCCAGGGGATGGCTACACCTTC. It encodes CASSRPGDGYTF. The chain is built from TRBV18 and TRBJ1-2; D is possibly TRBD1 (6 bases). The CDR3 runs 12 residues. Germline CDR1 and CDR2: KGHSH and LQKENI. Trimming stripped 4 bases from V and 6 bases from J, with 9 bases between. The full variable domain, in which reference TRBV18 and TRBJ1-2 provide the parts outside the CDR3, is NAGVMQNPRHLVRRRGQEARLRCSPMKGHSHVYWYRQLPEEGLKFMVYLQKENIIDESGMPKERFSAEFPKEGPSILRIQQVVRGDSAAYFCASSRPGDGYTFGSGTRLTVV.